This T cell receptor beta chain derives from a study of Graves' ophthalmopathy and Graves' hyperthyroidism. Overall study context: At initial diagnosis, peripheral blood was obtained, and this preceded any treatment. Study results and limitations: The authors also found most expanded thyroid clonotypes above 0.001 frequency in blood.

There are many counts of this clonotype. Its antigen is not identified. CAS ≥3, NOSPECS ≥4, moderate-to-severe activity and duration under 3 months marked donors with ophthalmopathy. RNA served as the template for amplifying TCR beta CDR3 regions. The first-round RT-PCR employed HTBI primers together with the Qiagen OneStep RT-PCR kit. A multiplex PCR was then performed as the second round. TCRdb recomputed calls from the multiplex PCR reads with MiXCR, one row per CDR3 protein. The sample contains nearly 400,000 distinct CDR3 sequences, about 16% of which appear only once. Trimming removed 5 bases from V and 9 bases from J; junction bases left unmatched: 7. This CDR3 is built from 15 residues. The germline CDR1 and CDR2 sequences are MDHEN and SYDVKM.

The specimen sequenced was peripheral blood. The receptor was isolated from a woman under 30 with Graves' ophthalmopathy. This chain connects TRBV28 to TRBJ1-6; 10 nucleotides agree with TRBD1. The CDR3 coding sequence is TGTGCCAGCAGTACCCTGGGACAGGGGCGTTCACCCCTCCACTTT. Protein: CASSTLGQGRSPLHF.